These T cell receptor beta chains were read from a single sample in a study of blood T cell repertoires in COVID-19. The repertoire was sequenced with immunoSEQ multiplex PCR; TCRdb's copy has only in-frame clones and lacks some. Of roughly 320,000 clones listed, 85% to 90% are singletons. The sequencing sample was made of peripheral blood. Receptors were obtained from a woman in her forties or fifties with COVID-19, enrolled during active disease. Both conserved end residues are part of each CDR3. Fields, in order: J gene, D gene, V gene, clone size, CDR3 protein, CDR3 DNA. The D gene is left open where the match is weak. Size is omitted from some rows. Given values are once, few, many or a class for expanded clones.

TRBJ2-2 TRBD2 TRBV11-1 - CASRYLGGTGELFF TGTGCCAGCCGTTACTTGGGAGGGACCGGGGAGCTGTTTTTT
TRBJ2-7 TRBD1 TRBV6-2/TRBV6-3 - CASSTGGHEQYF TGTGCCAGCAGTACAGGGGGCCACGAGCAGTACTTC
TRBJ1-1 TRBD1 TRBV29-1 - CSVDDRAASEAFF TGCAGCGTTGATGACAGGGCAGCCTCTGAAGCTTTCTTT
TRBJ2-7 TRBD1 TRBV6-5 once CASSRDRESSYEQYF TGTGCCAGCAGCCGAGACAGGGAAAGCTCCTACGAGCAGTACTTC
TRBJ1-1 TRBD1 TRBV5-1 few CASREGGHDGAFF TGCGCCAGCAGAGAAGGGGGCCATGACGGAGCTTTCTTT
TRBJ2-3 TRBD2 TRBV4-2 few CASSQDRGRASFGRGDTQYF TGTGCCAGCAGCCAAGATCGCGGGAGGGCCTCTTTCGGGCGCGGAGATACGCAGTATTTT
TRBJ2-1 TRBD2 TRBV5-1 - CASSLIAGGPNEQFF TGCGCCAGCAGCCTAATAGCGGGAGGGCCCAATGAGCAGTTCTTC
TRBJ2-4 TRBD1 TRBV5-4 - CASSSGTGNIQYF TGTGCCAGCAGCTCCGGGACAGGAAACATTCAGTACTTC
TRBJ1-1 - TRBV25-1 - CASSEGTGNTEAFF TGTGCCAGCAGTGAAGGCACAGGGAACACTGAAGCTTTCTTT
TRBJ2-7 - TRBV6-5 - CASSPRQVPRAEQYF TGTGCCAGCAGTCCCCGACAGGTCCCTAGGGCCGAGCAGTACTTC
TRBJ2-7 TRBD2 TRBV3-1/TRBV3-2 few CASSQGTSGTYEQYF TGTGCCAGCAGCCAAGGGACTAGCGGAACCTACGAGCAGTACTTC
TRBJ2-7 TRBD1 TRBV5-1 once CASSLVVTGGRDEQYF TGCGCCAGCAGCTTGGTGGTGACAGGGGGCAGAGACGAGCAGTACTTC
TRBJ2-2 TRBD2 TRBV7-9 few CASSSAAGGPAGELFF TGTGCCAGCAGCAGTGCAGCGGGAGGGCCTGCCGGGGAGCTGTTTTTT
TRBJ2-5 - TRBV10-1 - CASSESGANQETQYF TGCGCCAGCAGTGAGTCAGGAGCGAACCAAGAGACCCAGTACTTC
TRBJ2-7 - TRBV7-9 - CASSLGPGEQYF TGTGCCAGCAGCTTAGGTCCGGGCGAGCAGTACTTC
TRBJ2-1 - TRBV5-1 - CASSLAVGGSSNPFF TGCGCCAGCAGCTTGGCCGTTGGGGGGTCCTCAAATCCGTTCTTC
TRBJ1-2 TRBD1 TRBV3-1/TRBV3-2 - CASSQGAQGHGYTF TGTGCCAGCAGCCAAGGAGCACAGGGGCATGGCTACACCTTC
TRBJ2-5 - TRBV18 - CASSPRGSQETQYF TGTGCCAGCTCACCGCGGGGATCCCAAGAGACCCAGTACTTC
TRBJ2-1 TRBD1 TRBV11-2 - CASSLGTGGYEQFF TGTGCCAGCAGCTTAGGGACAGGGGGCTATGAGCAGTTCTTC
TRBJ1-4 - TRBV5-4 - CASSPEGGLMTELFF TGTGCCAGCAGCCCGGAGGGCGGATTAATGACGGAACTGTTTTTT
TRBJ2-1 - TRBV3-1/TRBV3-2 - CASSQDPSGRGEQFF TGTGCCAGCAGCCAAGATCCGTCCGGGCGGGGTGAGCAGTTCTTC
TRBJ2-7 - TRBV3-1/TRBV3-2 - CASSPGINYEQYF TGTGCCAGCAGCCCAGGGATAAACTACGAGCAGTACTTC
TRBJ2-2 TRBD2 TRBV3-1/TRBV3-2 - CASSLFGGRSSGELFF TGTGCCAGCAGCTTGTTCGGCGGGAGGTCCTCCGGGGAGCTGTTTTTT
TRBJ2-3 - TRBV29-1 - CSVFGVAIHTQYF TGCAGCGTTTTCGGAGTAGCCATCCATACGCAGTATTTT
TRBJ2-5 TRBD1 TRBV4-2 - CASSQGSRDSYETQYF TGTGCCAGCAGCCAAGGGTCCCGGGACAGTTATGAGACCCAGTACTTC
TRBJ2-7 TRBD1 TRBV4-1 - CASSQEGPTGAEQYF TGCGCCAGCAGCCAAGAAGGGCCGACAGGGGCCGAGCAGTACTTC
TRBJ2-5 - TRBV9 - CASSVGPLKGETQYF TGTGCCAGCAGCGTCGGCCCGTTGAAGGGGGAGACCCAGTACTTC
TRBJ1-2 TRBD1 TRBV5-8 - CASSEVWGQGEYGYTF TGTGCCAGCAGCGAGGTTTGGGGACAGGGAGAATATGGCTACACCTTC
TRBJ2-2 - TRBV19 once CASSRAGLAGELFF TGTGCCAGTAGTAGGGCTGGGTTGGCCGGGGAGCTGTTTTTT
TRBJ2-4 TRBD2 TRBV3-1/TRBV3-2 - CASSSHRSGSAKNIQYF TGTGCCAGCAGTTCTCATCGTAGCGGGAGTGCCAAAAACATTCAGTACTTC
TRBJ2-3 - TRBV6-5 - CASTPPGVPDTQYF TGTGCCAGCACCCCCCCGGGGGTCCCAGATACGCAGTATTTT
TRBJ1-1 - TRBV6-5 - CASSYKVARNTEAFF TGTGCCAGCAGTTACAAGGTAGCTAGGAACACTGAAGCTTTCTTT
TRBJ1-4 - TRBV7-9 - CASSLGAATNEKLFF TGTGCCAGCAGCTTAGGGGCAGCAACTAATGAAAAACTGTTTTTT
TRBJ1-5 - TRBV25-1 few CASQGGVPGQPQHF TGTGCCAGCCAAGGAGGGGTTCCGGGTCAGCCCCAGCATTTT
TRBJ1-3 - TRBV30 - CACLEDSGNTIYF TGTGCCTGTTTAGAGGATTCTGGAAACACCATATATTTT